These T cell receptor beta chains were read from a single sample in a study of regulatory T cells in long-lasting Graves disease. TCRdb re-analysed the multiplex PCR reads in MiXCR, keeping a single row per CDR3 protein. Here the sample spans some 500,000 distinct CDR3 sequences, about 15% being singletons. This same sample was also part of a study on T cells in Graves' hyperthyroidism and ophthalmopathy.

The specimen was peripheral blood mononuclear cells (PBMCs), collected at new diagnosis, from a patient treated with antithyroid drugs. The receptor set was obtained from a woman aged 35-65 years with Graves disease. The conserved cysteine and the conserved F or W are not part of the CDR3 here. Clone size is stated in some rows and not others, as once, few, many or a class when expanded.

J gene: TRBJ2-7
V gene: TRBV5-4
clone size: .
CDR3 protein: ASSSRGRSEQY

J gene: TRBJ2-1
V gene: TRBV19
clone size: .
CDR3 protein: ASSIAPGNEQF

J gene: TRBJ2-7
V gene: TRBV19
clone size: few
CDR3 protein: ASSRGGGPQSYEQY

J gene: TRBJ1-6
V gene: TRBV7-9
clone size: few
CDR3 protein: ASSLGLDNSPLH

J gene: TRBJ2-7
V gene: TRBV7-9
clone size: .
CDR3 protein: ASSPSEGPSYEQY

J gene: TRBJ1-1
V gene: TRBV18
clone size: .
CDR3 protein: ASSPLRQEESRAF

J gene: TRBJ1-6
V gene: TRBV24-1
clone size: few
CDR3 protein: ATSDGSSPLH

J gene: TRBJ1-2
V gene: TRBV13
clone size: few
CDR3 protein: ASSVDSAPNYGYT

J gene: TRBJ2-7
V gene: TRBV11-2
clone size: few
CDR3 protein: ASSSRQNRYSGSYEQY

J gene: TRBJ2-7
V gene: TRBV5-5
clone size: .
CDR3 protein: ASSWGTTAYEQY

J gene: TRBJ2-5
V gene: TRBV11-2
clone size: many
CDR3 protein: ASSSGTEGTQY

J gene: TRBJ2-3
V gene: TRBV4-1
clone size: .
CDR3 protein: ASSRGLLERGTQY

J gene: TRBJ1-5
V gene: TRBV24-1
clone size: .
CDR3 protein: ATSDTTVSNQPQH

J gene: TRBJ1-4
V gene: TRBV24-1
clone size: many
CDR3 protein: ATWGPGQGTSGLF

J gene: TRBJ2-2
V gene: TRBV18
clone size: .
CDR3 protein: ASGPGTTGELF

J gene: TRBJ1-1
V gene: TRBV5-4
clone size: .
CDR3 protein: ASSAWDRRNTEAF

J gene: TRBJ2-5
V gene: TRBV15
clone size: many
CDR3 protein: ATSRYGGAQETQY

J gene: TRBJ1-1
V gene: TRBV7-2
clone size: few
CDR3 protein: ASSPGSYMNTEAF

J gene: TRBJ1-3
V gene: TRBV5-1
clone size: few
CDR3 protein: ASSGGDSGNTIY

J gene: TRBJ2-7
V gene: TRBV5-6
clone size: .
CDR3 protein: ASSFLGGLGEQY

J gene: TRBJ2-2
V gene: TRBV9
clone size: .
CDR3 protein: ASSIAGAVTGELF

J gene: TRBJ1-5
V gene: TRBV2
clone size: many
CDR3 protein: ASSSDRMMSQPQH

J gene: TRBJ2-1
V gene: TRBV6-1
clone size: few
CDR3 protein: ASIAGTSGNNEQF

J gene: TRBJ1-1
V gene: TRBV6-5
clone size: .
CDR3 protein: ASSYYRDTEAF

J gene: TRBJ2-3
V gene: TRBV19
clone size: .
CDR3 protein: ASSISGSSTDTQY

J gene: TRBJ1-1
V gene: TRBV2
clone size: many
CDR3 protein: ASNPRTKNTEAF

J gene: TRBJ2-1
V gene: TRBV12-5
clone size: many
CDR3 protein: ASGSGTGGSNEQF

J gene: TRBJ1-5
V gene: TRBV4-1
clone size: many
CDR3 protein: ASSQDTAGHGNQPQH

J gene: TRBJ2-7
V gene: TRBV27
clone size: many
CDR3 protein: ASRPSVTSYEQY

J gene: TRBJ1-6
V gene: TRBV7-9
clone size: .
CDR3 protein: ASSLPPSSYNSPLH

J gene: TRBJ1-6
V gene: TRBV7-3
clone size: many
CDR3 protein: ASSSDRGCYNSPLH

J gene: TRBJ2-1
V gene: TRBV7-2
clone size: .
CDR3 protein: ASSLVPDRVNEQF

J gene: TRBJ2-6
V gene: TRBV10-3
clone size: .
CDR3 protein: AISDPEAYLSGANVLT

J gene: TRBJ1-2
V gene: TRBV12-3/TRBV12-4
clone size: many
CDR3 protein: ASSKSTRQGLNGYT

J gene: TRBJ2-7
V gene: TRBV12-3/TRBV12-4
clone size: many
CDR3 protein: ASRRAGTHEQY

J gene: TRBJ2-5
V gene: TRBV28
clone size: many
CDR3 protein: ASSSFGPEGTQY

J gene: TRBJ1-2
V gene: TRBV7-9
clone size: .
CDR3 protein: ASSLRTGDYGYT

J gene: TRBJ2-5
V gene: TRBV12-3/TRBV12-4
clone size: .
CDR3 protein: ASSPSVEPQETQY

J gene: TRBJ1-5
V gene: TRBV19
clone size: .
CDR3 protein: ASSIASGRSRFYSNQPQH

J gene: TRBJ1-2
V gene: TRBV3-1
clone size: .
CDR3 protein: ASSQDIGGLDYGYT

J gene: TRBJ2-1
V gene: TRBV30
clone size: many
CDR3 protein: AWSVLSFNEQF

J gene: TRBJ2-1
V gene: TRBV12-3/TRBV12-4
clone size: many
CDR3 protein: ASSTSGTIWEQF

J gene: TRBJ1-2
V gene: TRBV10-3
clone size: .
CDR3 protein: AISQTENYGYT

J gene: TRBJ1-5
V gene: TRBV28
clone size: .
CDR3 protein: ASSLIVNQPQH

J gene: TRBJ2-1
V gene: TRBV18
clone size: many
CDR3 protein: ASSPRDTNNEQF

J gene: TRBJ2-5
V gene: TRBV29-1
clone size: .
CDR3 protein: SGDSVVGETQY

J gene: TRBJ1-1
V gene: TRBV12-3/TRBV12-4
clone size: many
CDR3 protein: ASSWDRVDTEAF

J gene: TRBJ1-2
V gene: TRBV28
clone size: many
CDR3 protein: ASSTGQGVVGGYT

J gene: TRBJ1-4
V gene: TRBV4-2
clone size: few
CDR3 protein: ASSHRDRENEKLF

J gene: TRBJ2-1
V gene: TRBV10-3
clone size: .
CDR3 protein: AISGTAYNEQF

J gene: TRBJ1-6
V gene: TRBV12-3/TRBV12-4
clone size: few
CDR3 protein: ASSLVISPLH

J gene: TRBJ1-6
V gene: TRBV20-1
clone size: .
CDR3 protein: SARDWERGVNSPLH

J gene: TRBJ2-1
V gene: TRBV7-6
clone size: few
CDR3 protein: ASSPEGQGARNEQF

J gene: TRBJ2-5
V gene: TRBV5-5
clone size: few
CDR3 protein: ASSLTGTSGGPGGSQY

J gene: TRBJ1-3
V gene: TRBV28
clone size: many
CDR3 protein: ASISGNTIY

J gene: TRBJ1-2
V gene: TRBV3-1
clone size: many
CDR3 protein: ASSQSPGAEVGYT

J gene: TRBJ2-3
V gene: TRBV24-1
clone size: few
CDR3 protein: ATSDSDGYSGDTQY

J gene: TRBJ1-6
V gene: TRBV10-3
clone size: many
CDR3 protein: AISESPGQGYSPLH

J gene: TRBJ1-5
V gene: TRBV15
clone size: .
CDR3 protein: ATSRAADRLSGNQPQH

J gene: TRBJ1-3
V gene: TRBV30
clone size: many
CDR3 protein: AWSVAFAGNTIY